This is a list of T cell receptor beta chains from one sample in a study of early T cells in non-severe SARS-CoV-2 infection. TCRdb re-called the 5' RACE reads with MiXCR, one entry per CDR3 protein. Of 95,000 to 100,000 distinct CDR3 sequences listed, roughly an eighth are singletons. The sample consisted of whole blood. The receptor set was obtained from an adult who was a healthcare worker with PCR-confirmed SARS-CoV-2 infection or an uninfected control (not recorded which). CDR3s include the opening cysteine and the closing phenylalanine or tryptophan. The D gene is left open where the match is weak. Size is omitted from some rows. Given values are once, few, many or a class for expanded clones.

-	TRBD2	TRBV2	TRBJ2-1	TGTGCCAGCAGTACACTAGCGGCAGACAATGAGCAGTTCTTC	CASSTLAADNEQFF
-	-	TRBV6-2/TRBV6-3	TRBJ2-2	TGTGCCAGCAGTTGGAGTGGACAGCTTGACACCGGGGAGCTGTTTTTT	CASSWSGQLDTGELFF
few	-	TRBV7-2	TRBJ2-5	TGTGCCAGCAGCTTAGCTGGCAGCCAAGAGACCCAGTACTTC	CASSLAGSQETQYF
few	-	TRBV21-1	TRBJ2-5	TGTGCCAGCAGCAACCCGCCGCCCGAAGCGGAAGAGACCCAGTACTTC	CASSNPPPEAEETQYF
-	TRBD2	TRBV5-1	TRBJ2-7	TGCGCCAGCAGCTTGGTGTTAGCGGGGGGGCAGGAGCAGTACTTC	CASSLVLAGGQEQYF
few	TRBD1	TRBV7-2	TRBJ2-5	TGTGCCAGCAGCTTAGTAGGGACAGGGAAGCAAAAGAGAGAAGAGACCCAGTACTTC	CASSLVGTGKQKREETQYF
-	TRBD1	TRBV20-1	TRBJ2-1	TGCAGTGTTCCGGGACAGAACAATGAGCAGTTCTTC	CSVPGQNNEQFF
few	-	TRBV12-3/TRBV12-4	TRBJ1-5	TGTGCCAGCAGTTTTGGGGACGGCAATCAGCCCCAGCATTTT	CASSFGDGNQPQHF
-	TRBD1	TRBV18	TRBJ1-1	TGTGCCAGCTCACCTATCGTGGGACAGGGAGAAGCTTTCTTT	CASSPIVGQGEAFF
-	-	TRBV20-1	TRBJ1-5	TGCAGTGCTAGCCCCCCCGGGTGGAACAATCAGCCCCAGCATTTT	CSASPPGWNNQPQHF
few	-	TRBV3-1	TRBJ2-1	TGTGCCAGCAGCTTACTACGGGAGCAGTTCTTC	CASSLLREQFF
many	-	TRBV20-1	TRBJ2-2	TGCAGTGCTAGCCTTAGGGCCGGGGAGCTGTTTTTT	CSASLRAGELFF
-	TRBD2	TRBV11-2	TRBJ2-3	TGTGCCAGCAGTTCCCCGGGACTAGCGGGGGGAACTAGCACAGATACGCAGTATTTT	CASSSPGLAGGTSTDTQYF
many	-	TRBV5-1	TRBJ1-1	TGCGCCAGCACTATCACGCAGAAGGGCACTGAAGCTTTCTTT	CASTITQKGTEAFF
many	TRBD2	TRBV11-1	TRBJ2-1	TGTGCCAGCAGCCTTATTAGCGGGGGGGCCGTCGATGAGCAGTTCTTC	CASSLISGGAVDEQFF
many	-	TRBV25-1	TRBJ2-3	TGTGCCAGCAGTGAACCGACAGACGTAAATACGCAGTATTTT	CASSEPTDVNTQYF
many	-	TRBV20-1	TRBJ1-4	TGCAGTGCTAGAGACGGGGGGGCTAATGAAAAACTGTTTTTT	CSARDGGANEKLFF
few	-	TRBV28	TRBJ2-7	TGTGCCAGCAGGCAGGTTAACGAGCAGTACTTC	CASRQVNEQYF
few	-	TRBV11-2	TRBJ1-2	TGTGCCAGCAGCTCCGGGTCTCTGCACTATGGCTACACCTTC	CASSSGSLHYGYTF
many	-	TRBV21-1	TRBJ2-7	TGTGCCAGCAGCAAAGCCCAGGGTGGAGGACCGACCTACGAGCAGTACTTC	CASSKAQGGGPTYEQYF
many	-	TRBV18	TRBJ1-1	TGTGCCAGCTCACCCTATAAGAACACTGAAGCTTTCTTT	CASSPYKNTEAFF
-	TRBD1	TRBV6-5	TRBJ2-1	TGTGCCAGCAGGACAGGGGGAACTACCTACAATGAGCAGTTCTTC	CASRTGGTTYNEQFF
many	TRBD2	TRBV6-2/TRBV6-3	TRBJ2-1	TGTGCCAGCAGTCGCCCAGTAGCGGGGGGGCGCAATGAGCAGTTCTTC	CASSRPVAGGRNEQFF
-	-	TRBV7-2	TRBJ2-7	TGTGCCAGCAGCTTAGATCCCACTCGAGCCTACGAGCAGTACTTC	CASSLDPTRAYEQYF
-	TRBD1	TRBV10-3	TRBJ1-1	TGTGCCATCAATCCAGGGGGCTTACACACTGAAGCTTTCTTT	CAINPGGLHTEAFF
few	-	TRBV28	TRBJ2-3	TGTGCCAGCAGTTTATGGTCAGATACGCAGTATTTT	CASSLWSDTQYF
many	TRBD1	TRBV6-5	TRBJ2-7	TGTGCCAGCAGTCGCCGAGGGGGCGGGTACGAGCAGTACTTC	CASSRRGGGYEQYF
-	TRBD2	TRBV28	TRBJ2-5	TGTGCCAGCAGTGCCCCCCAGGGGACTAGCGGGGGACTTGGATTAGAGACCCAGTACTTC	CASSAPQGTSGGLGLETQYF
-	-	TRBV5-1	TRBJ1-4	TGCGCCAGCAGGCGGGGAACTAATGAAAAACTGTTTTTT	CASRRGTNEKLFF
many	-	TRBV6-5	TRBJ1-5	TGTGCCAGCAGCTCGAACAAGGGCCCCAATCAGCCCCAGCATTTT	CASSSNKGPNQPQHF
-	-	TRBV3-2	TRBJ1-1	TGTGCCAGCAGCCAAGATAAGGGGCGGGGGAACACTGAAGCTTTCTTT	CASSQDKGRGNTEAFF
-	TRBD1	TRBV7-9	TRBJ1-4	TGTGCCAGCAGCTCATTCGACAGGGGGGCTGAAAAACTGTTTTTT	CASSSFDRGAEKLFF
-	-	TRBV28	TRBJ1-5	TGTGCCAGCGGGTGGGGTGGTCAGCCCCAGCATTTT	CASGWGGQPQHF
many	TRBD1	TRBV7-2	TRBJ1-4	TGTGCCAGCAGCTTACAAGGGACAGGGGGTGAAAAACTGTTTTTT	CASSLQGTGGEKLFF
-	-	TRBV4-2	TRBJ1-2	TGTGCCAGCAGCGAAGAACCCTTCTCATCTGAGGGCTACACCTTC	CASSEEPFSSEGYTF
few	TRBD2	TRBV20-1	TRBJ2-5	TGCAGTGCTGGGACTAGCGGTACTTGGACCCAGTACTTC	CSAGTSGTWTQYF
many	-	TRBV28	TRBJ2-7	TGTGCCAGCAGTTTCGACAGAAAATACGAGCAGTACTTC	CASSFDRKYEQYF
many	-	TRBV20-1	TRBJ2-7	TGCAGTGCTCCGAGATCCCGACAAGAGCAGTACTTC	CSAPRSRQEQYF
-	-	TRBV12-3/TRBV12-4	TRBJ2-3	TGTGCCAGCAAATCCGGGACATTTCGCGGGGACCGCACAGATACGCAGTATTTT	CASKSGTFRGDRTDTQYF
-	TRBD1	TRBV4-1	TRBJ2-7	TGCGCCAGCAGCCAAGAGACAGGGGGCGCGTACGAGCAGTACTTC	CASSQETGGAYEQYF
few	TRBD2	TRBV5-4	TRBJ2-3	TGTGCCAGCAGCCGTCTGACTAGCGGGGGGATCACAGATACGCAGTATTTT	CASSRLTSGGITDTQYF
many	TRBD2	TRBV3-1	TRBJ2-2	TGTGCCAGCAGACCGCCTAGCGGGGGGTTCACCGGGGAGCTGTTTTTT	CASRPPSGGFTGELFF
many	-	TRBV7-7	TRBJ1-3	TGTGCCAGCAGCCCAGGCTCTGGAAACACCATATATTTT	CASSPGSGNTIYF
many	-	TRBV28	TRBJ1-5	TGTGCCAGCAGCCAACCCCAGGTGTGGGATCAGCCCCAGCATTTT	CASSQPQVWDQPQHF
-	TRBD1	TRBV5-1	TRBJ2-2	TGCGCCAGCAGCGCTGACAGGGTAGCCACCGGGGAGCTGTTTTTT	CASSADRVATGELFF
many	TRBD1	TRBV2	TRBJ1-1	TGTGCCAGCAGGGGACAGGGGGTTTCTGAAGCTTTCTTT	CASRGQGVSEAFF
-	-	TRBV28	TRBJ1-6	TGTGCCAGCAGCCAAAGTACGACCTATAATTCACCCCTCCACTTT	CASSQSTTYNSPLHF
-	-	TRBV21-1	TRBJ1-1	TGTGCCAGCAGCCTACCCCCCCCTGAAGCTTTCTTT	CASSLPPPEAFF
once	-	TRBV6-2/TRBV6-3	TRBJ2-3	TGTGCCAGCAGTTACGGGACGGCCAGCGGAGATACGCAGTATTTT	CASSYGTASGDTQYF
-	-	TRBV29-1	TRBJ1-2	TGCAGCGTTGAAAGGCAGGCCGGCAGCTATGGCTACACCTTC	CSVERQAGSYGYTF
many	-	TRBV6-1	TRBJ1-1	TGTGCCAGCAGTCAGACAGGTCAAGGCACTGAAGCTTTCTTT	CASSQTGQGTEAFF
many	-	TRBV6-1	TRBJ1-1	TGTGCCGGCACTCCCCTCATCACACTGAACACTGAAGCTTTCTTT	CAGTPLITLNTEAFF
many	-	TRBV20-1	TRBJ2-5	TGCAGTGCCAATCTGGAGACCCAGTACTTC	CSANLETQYF
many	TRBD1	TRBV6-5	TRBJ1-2	TGTGCCAGCAGTTACTCACGGACAGGGGGCGGATATGGCTACACCTTC	CASSYSRTGGGYGYTF